The 6 T cell receptor beta chains given below trace back to one sample, sequenced in a study of T cell responses to AZD1222 COVID-19 vaccine. This table comes from immunoSEQ multiplex PCR, and its TCRdb copy is limited to in-frame clones, with some not included. Of 90,000 to 120,000 clones listed, over 80% are singletons. The sequencing used peripheral blood, collected 28 days after the second AZD1222 dose. These receptors came from an adult who received the AZD1222 COVID-19 vaccine.

The J gene is TRBJ1-1, the V gene TRBV11-2; D unresolved. Per the germline V gene, CDR1 is SGHAT and CDR2 is FQNNGV. The CDR3 has 13 amino acids. V lost 4 bases and J 1 base, leaving 7 bases between the germline ends. The CDR3 reads CASSSGANTEAFF. The CDR3 DNA is TGTGCCAGCAGCTCGGGAGCGAACACTGAAGCTTTCTTT.

This chain links TRBV3-1 (or the pseudogene TRBV3-2) with TRBJ1-4, with 10 bases lining up with TRBD1. Germline trimming cut 3 bases from V and 1 base from J; bases unmatched to any gene: 8. The germline V gene has CDR1 LGHDT and CDR2 YNNKEL (reference sequence). CDR3 size: 18 residues. The DNA for the CDR3 is TGTGCCAGCAGCCAGATCATTGGGACAGGGGTAACTAATGAAAAACTGTTTTTT. Amino acids: CASSQIIGTGVTNEKLFF.

The V call is TRBV6-5, the J call TRBJ2-7; TRBD1 matches 8 bases. The ends lost 2 bases at V and 6 bases at J; junction bases unmatched: 6. Germline CDR1 and CDR2: MNHEY and SVGAGI. CDR3 length: 14 residues. The CDR3 sequence is CASSYGQGGSEQYF. Written as DNA, the CDR3 is TGTGCCAGCAGTTACGGACAGGGCGGATCCGAGCAGTACTTC.

The rearrangement links TRBV6-6 to TRBJ2-7, with 8 bases aligning to TRBD2. V lost 8 bases to trimming and J lost 7 bases; unmatched junction nucleotides: 13. The CDR3 sequence is 14 residues long. From germline, CDR1 is MNHNY and CDR2 SVGAGI (reference sequence). The CDR3 here is CASRKRGTSEEQYF. The CDR3 nucleotides read TGTGCCAGCCGAAAGCGGGGGACCTCTGAGGAGCAGTACTTC.

The chain is built from TRBV27 and TRBJ1-3; 7 bases are a match to TRBD1. This CDR3 contains 14 residues. Germline V gene lookup returns CDR1 MNHEY and CDR2 SMNVEV (reference sequence). Trimming cost V 5 bases and J 3 bases; bases outside gene matches: 4. CDR3 DNA sequence: TGTGCCAGCAGTGGCGGGACAGTTGGAAACACCATATATTTT. Its protein is CASSGGTVGNTIYF.

The chain couples TRBV6-1 to TRBJ1-5; the D gene is possibly TRBD1 (5 bases). Trimming pared 3 bases from V and 7 bases from J, leaving 10 bases between. This CDR3 region has 13 residues. In germline, CDR1 is MNHNS, CDR2 SASEGT. CDR3: CASSDGGGQPQHF. The CDR3 DNA sequence: TGTGCCAGCAGTGACGGGGGGGGGCAGCCCCAGCATTTT.